This T cell receptor beta chain comes out of a study of T cells after yellow fever vaccination. At the level of the study: Preparing low-cell-number fractions relied on SMART-Seq v4 Ultra Low Input. The study, taken as a whole, reports: Only a minor proportion of clonotypes was detected across both CD4 and CD8 compartments. Re-detected after boosting: most primary clones, more than 95% of CD4 and about 85% of CD8.

TCRdb passed the 5' RACE reads through MiXCR, listing each CDR3 protein once. The sample has approximately 330,000 distinct CDR3 sequences; around 12% are singletons. There are many counts of this clonotype. What it binds is unknown. Germline V lookup: CDR1 SGHTA, CDR2 FQGNSA. The ends were cut back, 2 bases at V and 0 bases at J, with 9 bases in the middle. The CDR3 loop spans 15 amino acids. This clonotype was sampled from a young man who received the YFV17D yellow fever vaccine. Sequences were derived from CD4+ T cells sorted from PBMCs, sampled 15 days after the yellow fever booster vaccination. The chain couples TRBV7-2 to TRBJ2-3; D possibly corresponds to TRBD1 (6 bases). The CDR3 coding sequence is TGTGCCAGCAGCTTAATGAGGGGGAGCACAGATACGCAGTATTTT. Its translation: CASSLMRGSTDTQYF.